This passage covers 27 T cell receptor beta chains from one sample sequenced in a study of shared clonotypes between healthy human individuals. Assay: immunoSEQ multiplex PCR; the TCRdb copy retains only in-frame clones and omits some. The repertoire holds millions of clones, with around 96% as singletons. Terminally differentiated effector memory CD45RA+ cells were excluded from the naive CD8 cells, which were CD45RO-negative and positively selected for CCR7. The sequenced sample was naive CD8+ T cells sorted from blood. The receptors stem from a man aged 18 to 29 in good health.

The V and J genes are TRBV19 and TRBJ2-3; no clear D. The V and J ends lost 4 bases and 4 bases respectively, with 15 bases between them. This CDR3 is 15 amino acids long. CDR1 is LNHDA and CDR2 is SQIVND in the germline V gene (reference sequence). As DNA, the CDR3 is TGTGCCAGTAGTAACTACGGCGAGCGCCCAGATACGCAGTATTTT. Protein product: CASSNYGERPDTQYF.

CDR3 protein: CASSEGTEASYEQYF. CDR3 nucleotides: TGCGCCAGCAGTGAGGGGACTGAAGCCTCCTACGAGCAGTACTTC. V is TRBV10-1 and J is TRBJ2-7; perhaps TRBD2 as D (6 bases). This CDR3 is built from 15 residues. Germline V gene lookup returns CDR1 WNHNN and CDR2 SYGVQD (reference sequence). Deletions cut 2 bases from V and 0 bases from J, with 11 bases between.

The gene calls are TRBV4-1 and TRBJ1-6; no reliable D call. CDR1 is MGHRA and CDR2 is YSYEKL in the germline V gene. Trimming removed 1 base at V and 4 bases at J, with 14 bases between. This CDR3 has 17 amino acids. In nucleotides, the CDR3 is TGCGCCAGCAGCCAAGGGGAAAGACGAGAATATAATTCACCCCTCCACTTT. It specifies CASSQGERREYNSPLHF.

The chain has TRBV27 and TRBJ1-1; D gene unclear. The CDR3 totals 13 residues. V was trimmed by 1 base and J by 6 bases, leaving 9 bases between them. Germline V gene sequence: CDR1 MNHEY, CDR2 SMNVEV (reference sequence). DNA of the CDR3: TGTGCCAGCAGTTTATTCAGTAGTTCTGAAGCTTTCTTT. Its translation: CASSLFSSSEAFF.

Comments on this clone: The junction departs from germline at one end; a sequencing error may be responsible. This chain uses TRBV13 with TRBJ2-2; D is perhaps TRBD1 (5 bases). This CDR3 has 12 residues. CDR1 is PRHDT, CDR2 FYEKMQ, per germline (reference sequence). CDR3 nucleotide sequence: TGTGCCAGCACCTTAGGGGCCGGGGAGCTGTTTTTT. This sequence encodes CASTLGAGELFF.

Only one count was recorded for this clone. The CDR3 region has the DNA TGTGCCAGCAGCTTAGGCCCAGCGGGAGGGTCCTCCTACGAGCAGTACTTC. Translated, it gives CASSLGPAGGSSYEQYF. This chain joins TRBV13 and TRBJ2-7, with 10 bases identical to TRBD2. CDR3 length: 17 residues. J lost 0 bases, V lost 0 bases, and 5 bases had no gene match. Germline values: CDR1 PRHDT, CDR2 FYEKMQ (reference sequence). Variable domain in full (rest from reference TRBV13 and TRBJ2-7): AAGVIQSPRHLIKEKRETATLKCYPIPRHDTVYWYQQGPGQDPQFLISFYEKMQSDKGSIPDRFSAQQFSDYHSELNMSSLELGDSALYFCASSLGPAGGSSYEQYFGPGTRLTVT.

The rearrangement joins TRBV10-3 to TRBJ2-7; D is unclear. Trimming left V 3 bases short and J 2 bases short, with 11 bases between. CDR3 size: 14 residues. Germline V CDR1 and CDR2: ENHRY, SYGVKD. CDR3 in DNA: TGTGCCATCAGTGAAGAGCTAGTGCCCTACGAGCAGTACTTC. It codes for CAISEELVPYEQYF.

The rearrangement uses TRBV4-1 and TRBJ2-5, with D maybe TRBD2 (5 bases). The DNA end favors TRBJ2-7, so the J call may be wrong. This CDR3 contains 15 residues. Germline CDR1 is MGHRA and CDR2 is YSYEKL. This CDR3 is CASSQEWGAPYEQYF. The DNA for the CDR3 is TGCGCCAGCAGCCAAGAATGGGGAGCTCCCTACGAGCAGTACTTC.

In the case of this clone: Other DNA sequences of this sample code for an identical CDR3. The chain has TRBV5-4 and TRBJ1-1; no clear D. CDR1 is SGHNT and CDR2 is YYREEE in the germline V gene (reference sequence). This CDR3 contains 11 residues. V was trimmed by 0 bases and J by 8 bases, leaving 5 bases between them. The CDR3 region has the DNA TGTGCCAGCAGCTTGGGAGGGGAAGCTTTCTTT. It translates to CASSLGGEAFF.

The chain carries TRBV9 and TRBJ2-7; D gene ambiguous. Between the trimmed V and J ends, which lost 0 bases and 3 bases, there was a span of 10 bases. The CDR3 extends over 14 amino acids. Germline-derived CDR1 and CDR2 are SGDLS and YYNGEE. CDR3 DNA sequence: TGTGCCAGCAGCGTAGAAGATCATCACTACGAGCAGTACTTC. Its protein is CASSVEDHHYEQYF. The full variable domain, in which reference TRBV9 and TRBJ2-7 provide the parts outside the CDR3, is DSGVTQTPKHLITATGQRVTLRCSPRSGDLSVYWYQQSLDQGLQFLIQYYNGEERAKGNILERFSAQQFPDLHSELNLSSLELGDSALYFCASSVEDHHYEQYFGPGTRLTVT.

This clone was observed a single time. The chain joins TRBV6-9 to TRBJ2-5, with no clear D. Trimming cost V 11 bases and J 5 bases, with 18 bases left between them. This CDR3 has 13 amino acids. Germline V gives CDR1 MNHGY, CDR2 SVAAGI. CDR3 DNA: TGTGCCGCCCATCCCGTTTGTTATGAGACCCAGTACTTC. Amino acids: CAAHPVCYETQYF.

The chain employs TRBV27 and TRBJ2-1, with TRBD2 matching 7 bases. With 7 bases clipped from V and 0 bases from J, the junction kept 12 bases outside the gene matches. The length of the CDR3 is 17 residues. Germline assignment: CDR1 MNHEY and CDR2 SMNVEV (reference sequence). The CDR3 loop reads CASTHGTIGPSYNEQFF. As DNA, the CDR3 is TGTGCCAGCACCCACGGGACTATAGGCCCCTCCTACAATGAGCAGTTCTTC.

Notes on this clone: The same CDR3 can be traced to other DNA sequences in this sample. The V and J genes are TRBV11-2 and TRBJ2-7; a possible D gene is TRBD1 (5 bases). Germline values: CDR1 SGHAT, CDR2 FQNNGV. The germline V and J ends were trimmed by 1 base and 0 bases, with 7 bases remaining between them. This CDR3 is 14 amino acids long. CDR3 in DNA: TGTGCCAGCAGCTTAGTAGGGGCCTCCTACGAGCAGTACTTC. Protein: CASSLVGASYEQYF.

This chain links TRBV6-1 with TRBJ2-7; D unclear. Looked up from germline, CDR1 is MNHNS and CDR2 is SASEGT. V dropped 5 bases and J dropped 1 base, with 6 bases sitting between them. The CDR3 extends over 12 amino acids. CDR3 amino acids: CASSIGSYEQYF. Here the CDR3 DNA reads TGTGCCAGCAGTATCGGTTCCTACGAGCAGTACTTC.

To note about this clone: At one boundary the junction diverges from the germline segment, which might be a read error. This chain connects TRBV7-7 to TRBJ2-5; TRBD2 aligns across 8 bases. The CDR3 extends over 15 amino acids. Germline V gives CDR1 SSHAT, CDR2 FNYEAQ (reference sequence). Written as DNA, the CDR3 is TGTGCTAGCAGCTTAGATGCGGGGGGAGGTGAGACCCAGTACTTC. It codes for CASSLDAGGGETQYF.

J is TRBJ1-2 and V is TRBV11-2, with TRBD1 as a possible D gene (6 bases). Trimming left V 6 bases short and J 8 bases short, with 16 bases between. The CDR3 contains 13 residues. Germline V gives CDR1 SGHAT, CDR2 FQNNGV. The DNA for the CDR3 is TGTGCCAGCAGTCCTACAGGGTATCTGGGCTACACCTTC. Translation: CASSPTGYLGYTF.

This clone was seen once. The sample contains more than one DNA sequence encoding this CDR3. This chain uses TRBV7-9 with TRBJ1-5; tentatively, D is TRBD1 (5 bases). Germline values: CDR1 SEHNR, CDR2 FQNEAQ (reference sequence). CDR3 length: 14 residues. Trimming left V 1 base short and J 6 bases short, with 10 bases between. The chain's CDR3 is CASSLGGEGQPQHF. The CDR3 region has the DNA TGTGCCAGCAGCTTAGGGGGCGAGGGTCAGCCCCAGCATTTT.

On this clone: The sample holds other DNA sequences that translate to the same CDR3. This chain links TRBV2 with TRBJ1-1, with D hard to call. Germline CDR1 reads SNHLY; CDR2 reads FYNNEI. Trimming pared 3 bases from V and 0 bases from J, leaving 11 bases between. The CDR3 contains 15 residues. CDR3 DNA sequence: TGTGCCAGCAGTGAGGGCAGAGGCCTGAACACTGAAGCTTTCTTT. It specifies CASSEGRGLNTEAFF.

A word on this clone: Other DNA variants within this sample encode the same CDR3. The gene calls are TRBV9 and TRBJ2-3; D is uncertain. The CDR3 covers 14 residues. V was trimmed by 3 bases and J by 1 base, leaving 9 bases between them. Germline lookup yields CDR1 SGDLS and CDR2 YYNGEE. The DNA of the CDR3 is TGTGCCAGCAGCGGCGGCGGTGGCACAGATACGCAGTATTTT. Encoded protein: CASSGGGGTDTQYF. The variable domain in full, completed from reference TRBV9 and TRBJ2-3, reads DSGVTQTPKHLITATGQRVTLRCSPRSGDLSVYWYQQSLDQGLQFLIQYYNGEERAKGNILERFSAQQFPDLHSELNLSSLELGDSALYFCASSGGGGTDTQYFGPGTRLTVL.

The chain carries TRBV7-9 and TRBJ2-7; D not resolved. The CDR3 length is 12 residues. V lost 1 base, J lost 11 bases, and 12 bases lay in between. CDR1 is SEHNR and CDR2 is FQNEAQ in the germline V gene (reference sequence). CDR3 DNA sequence: TGTGCCAGCAGCTTAGACAATCAGTCGGAGTACTTC. Protein sequence: CASSLDNQSEYF.

This clone was seen once. V and J are TRBV6-1 and TRBJ1-2; unclear D gene. The CDR3 contains 15 residues. The germline V and J ends were trimmed by 6 bases and 0 bases, with 14 bases remaining between them. From germline, CDR1 is MNHNS and CDR2 SASEGT. The CDR3 loop is CASRTSMGSNYGYTF. CDR3 DNA sequence: TGTGCCAGCAGAACCTCGATGGGGTCTAACTATGGCTACACCTTC.

This chain joins TRBV30 and TRBJ2-6; the D is unclear. Germline V CDR1 and CDR2: GTSNPN, SVGIG (reference sequence). The V and J ends lost 3 bases and 3 bases respectively, with 12 bases between them. This CDR3 is 15 amino acids long. The CDR3 region is CAWRSREGGANVLTF. The CDR3 DNA sequence: TGTGCCTGGAGGTCTAGGGAAGGTGGGGCCAACGTCCTGACTTTC.

This clone was detected once. This sequence joins TRBV29-1 and TRBJ2-2, with D maybe TRBD2 (6 bases). The V gene's germline CDR1 is SQVTM and CDR2 ANQGSEA. V was shortened by 7 bases and J by 6 bases, with 12 bases between the two germline ends. CDR3 length: 12 amino acids. The CDR3 here is CSGLGEAGELFF. In DNA, the CDR3 is TGCAGCGGCCTGGGGGAGGCCGGGGAGCTGTTTTTT.

The rearrangement uses TRBV4-1 and TRBJ1-1, with D hard to call. The CDR3 consists of 12 residues. V shed 1 base and J shed 7 bases, with 7 bases lying between them. Germline V gene lookup returns CDR1 MGHRA and CDR2 YSYEKL. As DNA, the CDR3 is TGCGCCAGCAGCCAAGCTGGGCATGAAGCTTTCTTT. Translation gives CASSQAGHEAFF.

The V call is TRBV11-3, the J call TRBJ1-5; unclear D gene. This CDR3 contains 18 residues. Germline V lookup: CDR1 SGHNT, CDR2 YENEEA. V was clipped by 1 base and J by 0 bases, with 16 bases between them. As DNA, the CDR3 is TGTGCCAGCAGCTTAGCGGGCAGTCCTTATTATAGCAATCAGCCCCAGCATTTT. Encoded protein: CASSLAGSPYYSNQPQHF.

The chain carries TRBV28 and TRBJ1-5; D gene unclear. V gave up 6 bases and J gave up 4 bases, with 10 bases separating them. The germline gives CDR1 MDHEN, CDR2 SYDVKM. The CDR3 has 13 residues. As DNA, the CDR3 is TGTGCCAGCAGCCCCGACGGTAATCAGCCCCAGCATTTT. Its protein is CASSPDGNQPQHF.

The V call is TRBV4-3, the J call TRBJ1-4, with 7 bases aligning to TRBD1. Per germline, CDR1 LGHNA and CDR2 YSLEER. The CDR3 contains 16 residues. J gave up 5 bases and V 2 bases, and 8 bases lay outside the gene matches. The CDR3 protein is CASSQTRQGRNEKLFF. The CDR3 nucleotides read TGCGCCAGCAGCCAAACTAGACAGGGAAGAAATGAAAAACTGTTTTTT.